The 22 T cell receptor beta chains listed next were all sequenced from one sample in a study of blood T cells in healthy people across ages. It was with a sample-barcoded 5' primer and a J-beta primer mix that a second PCR of roughly 7 to 12 cycles was run. From the 5' RACE reads, TCRdb called clonotypes with MiXCR, one entry per CDR3 protein. The table shows roughly 1,700,000 distinct CDR3 sequences, with 28% occurring only once. The sequencing sample was made of blood. All receptors derive from a woman younger than 45 in good health.

This clonotype was seen a few times. This chain uses TRBV29-1 with TRBJ2-1; 10 positions agree with TRBD2. From germline, CDR1 is SQVTM and CDR2 ANQGSEA. V shed 5 bases, J shed 1 base, and the junction held 5 bases outside the gene matches. The CDR3 has 15 residues. CDR3 in DNA: TGCAGCGTTAAAACTAGCGGGGTTTCCTACAATGAGCAGTTCTTC. Protein sequence: CSVKTSGVSYNEQFF.

The CDR3 nucleotides read TGTGCCATCAGACCGGGGTTTGGCAACGAGCAGTACTTC. Protein sequence: CAIRPGFGNEQYF. The chain joins TRBV10-3 to TRBJ2-7; TRBD2 is a possible D gene (5 bases). Trimming removed 6 bases from V and 5 bases from J, with 14 bases in between. Germline CDR1 and CDR2: ENHRY and SYGVKD. The CDR3 has 13 residues.

This clonotype was picked up a small number of times. V usage is TRBV5-1 and J usage is TRBJ2-2, with 8 bases lining up with TRBD1. The germline CDR1 and CDR2 sequences are SGHRS and YFSETQ. V trimming: 4 bases; J trimming: 4 bases; junction bases outside the gene matches: 3. CDR3 length equals 14 residues. CDR3 DNA sequence: TGCGCCAGCAGCCCGCAGGGGGCCACCGGGGAGCTGTTTTTT. Translating gives CASSPQGATGELFF. The full variable domain, rest sourced from reference TRBV5-1 and TRBJ2-2, is KAGVTQTPRYLIKTRGQQVTLSCSPISGHRSVSWYQQTPGQGLQFLFEYFSETQRNKGNFPGRFSGRQFSNSRSEMNVSTLELGDSALYLCASSPQGATGELFFGEGSRLTVL.

In its sample, this clonotype was seen a few times. V gene TRBV29-1 combines with J gene TRBJ1-1, with a possible D match to TRBD1 (6 bases). Trimming removed 7 bases at V and 1 base at J, with 13 bases between. The germline gives CDR1 SQVTM, CDR2 ANQGSEA. The CDR3 runs 13 residues. CDR3 region: CSGLRGPNTEAFF. As DNA, the CDR3 is TGCAGCGGCCTCAGGGGACCGAACACTGAAGCTTTCTTT. Full variable domain (missing parts from reference TRBV29-1 and TRBJ1-1): SAVISQKPSRDICQRGTSLTIQCQVDSQVTMMFWYRQQPGQSLTLIATANQGSEATYESGFVIDKFPISRPNLTFSTLTVSNMSPEDSSIYLCSGLRGPNTEAFFGQGTRLTVV.

Remarks on this clonotype: The junction shows a germline mismatch at one end, possibly a read error. The chain joins TRBV29-1 to TRBJ2-1; D gene uncertain. Germline values: CDR1 SQVTM, CDR2 ANQGSEA. CDR3 length: 14 amino acids. The CDR3 DNA follows: TGCAGCGGGAGACTGTTACCCACCTACAGTGAGCAGTTCTTC. It codes for CSGRLLPTYSEQFF.

A few counts support this clonotype. The chain joins TRBV28 to TRBJ2-7, with D tentatively TRBD2 (6 bases). V was pared by 3 bases and J by 3 bases, with 18 bases between. This CDR3 region has 16 residues. Germline V lookup: CDR1 MDHEN, CDR2 SYDVKM. The CDR3 here is CASSFEGRRAFYEQYF. The CDR3, as DNA: TGTGCCAGCAGTTTTGAGGGGCGGAGGGCCTTCTACGAGCAGTACTTC.

The gene calls are TRBV6-2 or TRBV6-3 and TRBJ2-3, with 9 positions matching TRBD1. CDR3 length: 16 amino acids. Germline V lookup: CDR1 MNHEY, CDR2 SVGEGT. V gave up 0 bases and J gave up 6 bases; unmatched junction bases: 7. The CDR3 spells CASSYSRTGAYDTQYF. The CDR3 DNA reads as TGTGCCAGCAGTTACTCCCGGACAGGGGCTTATGATACGCAGTATTTT.

This clonotype was recorded at least ten times. The V and J genes are TRBV25-1 and TRBJ2-7; D possibly corresponds to TRBD1 (6 bases). The CDR3 spans 12 residues. Germline V gives CDR1 MGHDK, CDR2 SYGVNS. Trimming stripped 5 bases from V and 6 bases from J, with 11 bases between. CDR3 in amino acids: CASSTRGSEQYF. The CDR3 region has the DNA TGTGCCAGCAGTACCAGGGGTAGCGAGCAGTACTTC.

This chain connects TRBV4-1 to TRBJ2-4, with D uncertain. The V and J ends lost 2 bases and 13 bases respectively, with 15 bases between them. The CDR3 totals 13 residues. CDR1 MGHRA and CDR2 YSYEKL come from the germline V gene. The CDR3 sequence is CASSQPSGEEQYF. CDR3 sequence (DNA): TGCGCCAGCAGCCAACCGTCAGGTGAGGAGCAGTACTTC.

V is TRBV29-1 and J is TRBJ2-4; 7 bases match TRBD2. The CDR3 has 15 amino acids. Trimming at V came to 4 bases and at J to 4 bases, leaving 10 bases not matched to a gene. Per germline, CDR1 SQVTM and CDR2 ANQGSEA. CDR3 protein: CSVVSSGKTKNIQYF. The CDR3 region has the DNA TGCAGCGTTGTATCCAGCGGGAAGACAAAAAACATTCAGTACTTC.

This clonotype was seen a handful of times. The chain carries TRBV5-1 and TRBJ1-2, with no clear D. Trimming removed 0 bases at V and 2 bases at J, with 8 bases between. Germline CDR1 SGHRS, CDR2 YFSETQ. CDR3 length: 14 residues. CDR3 sequence: CASSLDHENYGYTF. For the CDR3, the DNA is TGCGCCAGCAGCTTGGATCACGAGAACTATGGCTACACCTTC.

This clonotype came up once. One junction end does not reproduce the germline sequence, and a read error may be involved. This CDR3 is CASSALLESEKRFF. CDR3 in DNA: TGTGCCAGCAGCGCCCTCCTGGAAAGTGAAAAACGGTTTTTT. The gene calls are TRBV9 and TRBJ1-4; no reliable D call. From germline, CDR1 is SGDLS and CDR2 YYNGEE. This CDR3 has 14 amino acids.

This clonotype showed up many times. This chain uses TRBV7-2 with TRBJ2-7; 10 nucleotides align to TRBD2. Germline CDR1 reads SGHTA; CDR2 reads FQGNSA. The CDR3 consists of 14 residues. V lost 7 bases to trimming and J lost 1 base; unmatched junction nucleotides: 4. CDR3 residues: CASTVAGGSYEQYF. The CDR3 DNA follows: TGTGCCAGCACAGTAGCGGGAGGTTCCTACGAGCAGTACTTC.

This clonotype occurred many times. V gene TRBV7-2 combines with J gene TRBJ2-3, with 7 positions matching TRBD1. V dropped 2 bases and J dropped 3; count of bases not matched to a gene: 5. The CDR3 covers 15 residues. The germline V gene has CDR1 SGHTA and CDR2 FQGNSA. CDR3 in DNA: TGTGCCAGCAGCTTATACGGGGACAGAACAGATACGCAGTATTTT. This gives the protein CASSLYGDRTDTQYF. Drawing the rest from reference TRBV7-2 and TRBJ2-3, the complete variable domain is GAGVSQSPSNKVTEKGKDVELRCDPISGHTALYWYRQSLGQGLEFLIYFQGNSAPDKSGLPSDRFSAERTGGSVSTLTIQRTQQEDSAVYLCASSLYGDRTDTQYFGPGTRLTVL.

The chain recombines TRBV29-1 with TRBJ2-1; the match to TRBD2 covers 16 bases. The germline V gene encodes CDR1 SQVTM and CDR2 ANQGSEA. V lost 7 bases and J lost 5; bases outside the gene matches: 11. This CDR3 has 17 residues. The CDR3 here is CSGTGTSGGAAHNEQFF. The CDR3 bases are TGCAGCGGCACCGGGACTAGCGGGGGGGCTGCCCACAATGAGCAGTTCTTC.

In its sample, this clonotype was seen a few times. The rearrangement joins TRBV13 to TRBJ2-1, with 9 bases that match TRBD1. The length of the CDR3 is 15 residues. The V gene's germline CDR1 is PRHDT and CDR2 FYEKMQ (reference sequence). The V segment lost 3 bases and the J segment 9 bases; nucleotides outside the gene matches: 9. CDR3 protein: CASSFDRGYDFEQFF. As DNA, the CDR3 is TGTGCCAGCAGCTTCGACAGGGGGTATGATTTTGAGCAGTTCTTC.

In the case of this clonotype: A read error may be the cause here, since a much bigger clone is one base away. The gene calls are TRBV10-3 and TRBJ1-1; D is uncertain. Germline CDR1 and CDR2: ENHRY and SYGVKD. CDR3 length: 14 residues. CDR3 sequence (DNA): TGTGCCATCATTGAGCACCTGACCAGTCCTGAAGCTTTCTTT. As protein: CAIIEHLTSPEAFF.

For this clonotype: Compared with germline, one end of the junction differs, possibly owing to a read error. The chain has TRBV12-3 or TRBV12-4 and TRBJ1-1; D is perhaps TRBD1 (6 bases). The CDR3 runs 14 residues. CDR3 DNA sequence: TGTGCCAGCAGTTTCCCGCAGGGGAACACTGAAACTTTCTTT. Its protein product is CASSFPQGNTETFF.

Note on this clonotype: A much larger clone is a single base away; this may be a read error. V is TRBV12-3 or TRBV12-4 and J is TRBJ2-7, with 11 positions matching TRBD2. The CDR3 spans 18 residues. V lost 6 bases and J lost 7; bases outside the gene matches: 20. DNA for the CDR3: TGTGCCAGCAGGACTCTAGCGGGGGGACTTCCTTCCTACAATGAGCAGTACTTC. This gives the protein CASRTLAGGLPSYNEQYF.

This clonotype was counted ten times or more. V gene TRBV6-2 or TRBV6-3 combines with J gene TRBJ2-7; D might be TRBD1 or TRBD2, each matching 5 bases. The V gene lost 7 bases and the J gene lost 4 bases, with 14 bases spanning the gap. The CDR3 runs to 13 residues. Looked up from germline, CDR1 is MNHEY and CDR2 is SVGEGT. The CDR3 region has the DNA TGTGCCAGCACTCCCGGGACGCTGTACGAGCAGTACTTC. It encodes CASTPGTLYEQYF.

A few counts support this clonotype. This sequence joins TRBV5-1 and TRBJ1-2; D ambiguous. This CDR3 contains 15 residues. Trimming shortened V by 1 base and J by 3 bases, and 13 bases separated the two germline ends. Germline values: CDR1 SGHRS, CDR2 YFSETQ. CDR3 coding DNA: TGCGCCAGCAGCTTGTTATCGGCGGACGACTATGGCTACACCTTC. Protein: CASSLLSADDYGYTF.

In its sample, this clonotype was seen many times. The chain couples TRBV29-1 to TRBJ2-1; D call uncertain. This CDR3 contains 11 residues. Per the germline V gene, CDR1 is SQVTM and CDR2 is ANQGSEA. The ends were cut back, 4 bases at V and 4 bases at J, with 5 bases in the middle. As DNA, the CDR3 is TGCAGCGTTGTTGAGTACAATGAGCAGTTCTTC. It translates to CSVVEYNEQFF.